The 15 T cell receptor beta chains given below trace back to one sample, sequenced in a study of T-cell memory formation after mild COVID-19. TCRdb re-derived calls from the 5' RACE reads in MiXCR, one entry per CDR3 protein. The table lists roughly 180,000 distinct CDR3 sequences, about 18% of them singletons, with roughly 3.9% in the top ten. Sequencing was done on a sample of PBMCs or a T cell subset sorted from them (not recorded which). The receptors were gathered from a man aged 18 to 29 who had mild COVID-19 (a few samples of this study predate the infection). Cell type and time point are not known.

The V gene is TRBV4-1, the J gene TRBJ2-3, with D possibly being TRBD2 (5 bases). CDR3 length: 16 residues. Trimming shortened V by 0 bases and J by 5 bases, and 15 bases separated the two germline ends. Germline lookup yields CDR1 MGHRA and CDR2 YSYEKL. CDR3 residues: CASSQEPSSRGDTQYF. CDR3 nucleotide sequence: TGCGCCAGCAGCCAAGAGCCGTCTAGCCGAGGAGATACGCAGTATTTT.

This clonotype was recorded a few times. CDR3 residues: CASSQQSTSAAGELFF. Written as DNA, the CDR3 is TGCGCCAGCAGCCAACAATCGACCAGCGCGGCCGGGGAGCTGTTTTTT. The V gene is TRBV4-3, the J gene TRBJ2-2; D call uncertain. Per the germline V gene, CDR1 is LGHNA and CDR2 is YSLEER. This CDR3 region has 16 residues. Trimming pared 2 bases from V and 6 bases from J, leaving 16 bases between.

This clonotype was counted a few times. This chain joins TRBV7-9 and TRBJ2-1; 9 bases line up with TRBD1. V gave up 5 bases and J gave up 2 bases; unmatched junction bases: 4. From germline, CDR1 is SEHNR and CDR2 FQNEAQ (reference sequence). This CDR3 comprises 15 residues. The CDR3: CASSPRQGAYNEQFF. The CDR3 DNA sequence: TGTGCCAGCAGCCCCAGACAGGGGGCCTACAATGAGCAGTTCTTC.

In this sample, this clonotype turned up a few times. The gene calls are TRBV2 and TRBJ2-5; TRBD2 is a possible D gene (5 bases). Per the germline V gene, CDR1 is SNHLY and CDR2 is FYNNEI. This CDR3 spans 14 amino acids. Deletions cut 6 bases from V and 2 bases from J, with 13 bases between. CDR3 loop: CASSRLTPQETQYF. The CDR3 DNA follows: TGTGCCAGCAGCCGACTAACACCACAAGAGACCCAGTACTTC.

In its sample, this clonotype was seen a few times. V is TRBV6-1 and J is TRBJ1-2; D is uncertain. The ends were cut back, 4 bases at V and 4 bases at J, with 22 bases in the middle. Per the germline V gene, CDR1 is MNHNS and CDR2 is SASEGT. The CDR3 runs to 17 residues. In DNA, the CDR3 is TGTGCCAGCAGTGGAGAGACGAACACCGCGGTCCTCTATGGCTACACCTTC. This sequence encodes CASSGETNTAVLYGYTF.

The sample holds a few counts of this clonotype. This chain links TRBV18 with TRBJ2-3; no firm D call. V was cut by 3 bases and J by 9 bases, with 10 bases left in between. CDR1 and CDR2 from the germline V gene are KGHSH and LQKENI. The CDR3 length is 12 residues. The CDR3 coding sequence is TGTGCCAGCTCACCCCTCCGAGACACGCAGTATTTT. As protein: CASSPLRDTQYF. The full variable domain, completed using reference TRBV18 and TRBJ2-3, is NAGVMQNPRHLVRRRGQEARLRCSPMKGHSHVYWYRQLPEEGLKFMVYLQKENIIDESGMPKERFSAEFPKEGPSILRIQQVVRGDSAAYFCASSPLRDTQYFGPGTRLTVL.

The J gene is TRBJ2-2, the V gene TRBV5-1; the D is unclear. V was pared by 4 bases and J by 5 bases, with 18 bases between. Germline loops: CDR1 SGHRS, CDR2 YFSETQ. The CDR3 is 16 amino acids. The CDR3 is CASSLPGSLPTGELFF. In DNA, the CDR3 is TGCGCCAGCAGCCTTCCGGGTTCCTTACCGACCGGGGAGCTGTTTTTT.

The table lists this clonotype with a few counts. The chain has TRBV5-1 and TRBJ2-2; maybe TRBD2 (6 bases). This CDR3 has 11 amino acids. The germline V gene has CDR1 SGHRS and CDR2 YFSETQ. CDR3 DNA sequence: TGCGCTAGTCGGGAGAACGGGGAGCTGTTTTTT. Amino acids: CASRENGELFF.

This clonotype was found a few times. J is TRBJ2-7 and V is TRBV28; 9 bases agree with TRBD1. Trimming cost V 8 bases and J 8 bases; bases outside gene matches: 7. CDR3 size: 12 residues. Germline assignment: CDR1 MDHEN and CDR2 SYDVKM. This CDR3 reads CASSGDRGKQYV. The CDR3, as DNA: TGTGCCAGCTCTGGTGACAGGGGGAAGCAGTACGTC.

This clonotype has only a few counts. V gene TRBV5-1 combines with J gene TRBJ2-3, with no clear D. Trimming took off 3 bases at V and 1 base at J, with 15 bases between the two ends. This CDR3 has 16 residues. Germline lookup yields CDR1 SGHRS and CDR2 YFSETQ. The CDR3 DNA sequence: TGCGCCAGCAGCTACTTAGGCCCATCTGGCACAGATACGCAGTATTTT. Amino acid sequence: CASSYLGPSGTDTQYF.

The chain has TRBV2 and TRBJ1-5, with 8 bases lining up with TRBD1. Per the germline V gene, CDR1 is SNHLY and CDR2 is FYNNEI. The CDR3 sequence is 13 residues long. The ends lost 6 bases at V and 7 bases at J; junction bases unmatched: 5. This chain's CDR3 is CASSPGQDQPQHF. Here the CDR3 DNA reads TGTGCCAGCAGCCCGGGACAGGACCAGCCCCAGCATTTT.

The table lists this clonotype with a few counts. The rearrangement links TRBV9 to TRBJ2-3; possible D gene TRBD2, 7 bases. The CDR3 is made up of 16 amino acids. Germline V gene lookup returns CDR1 SGDLS and CDR2 YYNGEE. V lost 0 bases and J lost 1, with 12 bases in between. CDR3 in DNA: TGTGCCAGCAGCGTAGACGGCGGGGGCCGCACAGATACGCAGTATTTT. Translating it yields CASSVDGGGRTDTQYF.

The gene calls are TRBV5-1 and TRBJ2-5; D is uncertain. V lost 4 bases and J lost 4, with 11 bases in between. CDR1 is SGHRS and CDR2 is YFSETQ in the germline V gene. CDR3 length: 13 amino acids. CDR3 nucleotide sequence: TGCGCCAGCAGCCCAACCTGGGCAGAGACCCAGTACTTC. Its protein product is CASSPTWAETQYF.

In this sample, this clonotype turned up many times. The chain joins TRBV5-1 to TRBJ2-1, with TRBD1 matching over 7 bases. Germline assignment: CDR1 SGHRS and CDR2 YFSETQ. J gave up 8 bases and V 4 bases, and 12 bases lay outside the gene matches. The CDR3 length is 15 residues. The DNA of the CDR3 is TGCGCCAGCAGCCCAGATGGACAGGTGAACCATGAGCAGTTCTTC. This gives the protein CASSPDGQVNHEQFF.

This rearrangement joins TRBV4-3 to TRBJ2-7, with 10 bases fitting TRBD1. The CDR3 loop spans 16 amino acids. With V trimmed by 1 base and J by 1 base, 4 bases remained unmatched. Germline-derived CDR1 and CDR2 are LGHNA and YSLEER. Here the CDR3 reads CASSQVSGQGSYEQYF. The CDR3 DNA sequence: TGCGCCAGCAGCCAAGTGTCGGGACAGGGGTCCTACGAGCAGTACTTC.